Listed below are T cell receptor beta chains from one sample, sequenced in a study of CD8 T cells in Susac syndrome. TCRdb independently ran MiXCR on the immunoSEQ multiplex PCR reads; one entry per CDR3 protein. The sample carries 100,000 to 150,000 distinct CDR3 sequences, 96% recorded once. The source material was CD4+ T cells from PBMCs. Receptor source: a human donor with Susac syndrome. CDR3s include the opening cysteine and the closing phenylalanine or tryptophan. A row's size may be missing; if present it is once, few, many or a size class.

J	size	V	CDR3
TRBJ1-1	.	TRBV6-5	CASNNFRTEAFF
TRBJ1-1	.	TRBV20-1	CSASSPILGEAFF
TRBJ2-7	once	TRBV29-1	CSVEGLAGYEQYF
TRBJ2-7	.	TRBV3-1	CASSQDSFSYEQYF
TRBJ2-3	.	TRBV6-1	CASRTAAGPDTQYF
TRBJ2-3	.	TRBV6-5	CASSVNRGLTDTQYF
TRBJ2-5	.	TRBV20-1	CSARVLAGGGETQYF
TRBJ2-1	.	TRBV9	CASSVAAGGPDEQFF
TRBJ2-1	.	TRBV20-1	CSARDGAEQFF
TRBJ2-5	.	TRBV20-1	CSARANTGYQETQYF
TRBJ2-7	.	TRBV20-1	CSAPGLPSYEQYF